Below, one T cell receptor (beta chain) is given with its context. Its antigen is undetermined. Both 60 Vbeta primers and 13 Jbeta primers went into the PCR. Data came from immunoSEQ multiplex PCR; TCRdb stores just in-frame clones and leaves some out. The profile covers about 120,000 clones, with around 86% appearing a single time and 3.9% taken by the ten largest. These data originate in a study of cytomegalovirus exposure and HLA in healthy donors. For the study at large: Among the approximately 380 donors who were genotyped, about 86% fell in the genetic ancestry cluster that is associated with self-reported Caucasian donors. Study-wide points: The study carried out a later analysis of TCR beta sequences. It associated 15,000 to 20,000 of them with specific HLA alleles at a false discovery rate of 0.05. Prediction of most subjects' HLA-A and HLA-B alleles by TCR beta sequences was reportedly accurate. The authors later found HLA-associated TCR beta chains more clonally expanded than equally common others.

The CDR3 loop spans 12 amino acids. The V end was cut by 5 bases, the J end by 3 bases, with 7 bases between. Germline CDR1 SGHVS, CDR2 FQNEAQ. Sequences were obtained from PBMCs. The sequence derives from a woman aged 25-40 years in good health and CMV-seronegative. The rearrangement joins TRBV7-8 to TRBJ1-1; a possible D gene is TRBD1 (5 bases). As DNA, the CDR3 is TGTGCCAGCAGCCCCAGGGACACTGAAGCTTTCTTT. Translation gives CASSPRDTEAFF.